Listed below are T cell receptor beta chains from one sample, sequenced in a study of T cell responses to AZD1222 COVID-19 vaccine. Only in-frame clones appear in the TCRdb table, and some are missing; sequencing was by immunoSEQ multiplex PCR. Here the sample spans more than 100,000 clones, around 88% being singletons. The source was peripheral blood, collected on day 0 of AZD1222 vaccination. These receptors originate from an adult in good health. The CDR3 runs from the conserved cysteine through the conserved F or W. A D gene is named only where the DNA matches it firmly. The size of a clone is reported for some rows only, either as once, few or many, or as a class for expanded clones.

D gene	V gene	J gene	clone size	CDR3 DNA	CDR3 protein
.	TRBV4-2	TRBJ2-3	.	TGTGCCAGCAGCCATCCACGGACCCAAAGGGCGGATACGCAGTATTTT	CASSHPRTQRADTQYF
.	TRBV20-1	TRBJ2-5	.	TGCAGTGCCATCCGAGAGACCCAGTACTTC	CSAIRETQYF
TRBD1	TRBV6-2/TRBV6-3	TRBJ1-1	.	TGTGCCAGCAGTCTTGGACAGGGGGCCCCCATGAACACTGAAGCTTTCTTT	CASSLGQGAPMNTEAFF
.	TRBV11-2	TRBJ1-6	once	TGTGCCAGCAGCTTACAGGGTTCACCCCTCCACTTT	CASSLQGSPLHF
.	TRBV5-6	TRBJ2-7	.	TGTGCCAGCAGCCAAGGAGGGGATCGTATTGAGCAGTACTTC	CASSQGGDRIEQYF
TRBD1	TRBV11-3	TRBJ1-4	few	TGTGCCAGCAGCCTGGACAGGGACAGATCTAATGAAAAACTGTTTTTT	CASSLDRDRSNEKLFF
.	TRBV7-9	TRBJ1-2	.	TGTGCCAGCAGCCAGGACAGCAACTATGGCTACACCTTC	CASSQDSNYGYTF
TRBD1	TRBV6-2/TRBV6-3	TRBJ1-5	few	TGTGCCAGCAGCAGACAGGGACAGCCTCAGCCCCAGCATTTT	CASSRQGQPQPQHF
TRBD1	TRBV5-4	TRBJ1-1	.	TGTGCCAGCAGCTTAGACAGGGTGGGGACTGAAGCTTTCTTT	CASSLDRVGTEAFF
.	TRBV10-3	TRBJ2-4	.	TGTGCCATCAGTGAGGGAAGTACCGGATCTACGAACATTCAGTACTTC	CAISEGSTGSTNIQYF
.	TRBV4-3	TRBJ2-7	.	TGCGCCAGCAGCCAAGCGATGGCGTACGAGCAGTACTTC	CASSQAMAYEQYF
TRBD1	TRBV28	TRBJ2-1	.	TGTGCCAGCCACGGGACAGACTCCTACAATGAGCAGTTCTTC	CASHGTDSYNEQFF
.	TRBV6-5	TRBJ2-3	.	TGTGCCAGCAGTTCAGGGGCCACCCCAGATACGCAGTATTTT	CASSSGATPDTQYF
.	TRBV7-2	TRBJ2-7	.	TGTGCCAGCACTCCGAGGCGGTTGGGGGCAGAGCAGTACTTC	CASTPRRLGAEQYF
.	TRBV11-2	TRBJ1-3	.	TGTGCCAGCAGCTTATACGGAAACACCATATATTTT	CASSLYGNTIYF
TRBD1	TRBV6-5	TRBJ2-7	.	TGTGCCAGCAGAGTGGGACAGATCTACGAGCAGTACTTC	CASRVGQIYEQYF
.	TRBV5-8	TRBJ1-2	.	TGTGCCAGCAGCTTGTACAGCAACTATGGCTACACCTTC	CASSLYSNYGYTF
.	TRBV3-1/TRBV3-2	TRBJ1-6	few	TGTGCCAGCAGCCAAGCCTCTTCGACCCTCCACTTT	CASSQASSTLHF
.	TRBV18	TRBJ1-1	once	TGTGCCAGCACGACGGACTCGGGGGCAGGCACTGAAGCTTTCTTT	CASTTDSGAGTEAFF
.	TRBV29-1	TRBJ1-1	once	TGCAGCGCTCCCGTACAGTCGGGCGCTGAAGCTTTCTTT	CSAPVQSGAEAFF
TRBD1	TRBV18	TRBJ1-6	once	TGTGCCAGCGCGGGACAGTCCAATTCACCCCTCCACTTT	CASAGQSNSPLHF
.	TRBV15	TRBJ2-3	few	TGTGCCACCAGCGTCAACCCCGGGTCCACAGATACGCAGTATTTT	CATSVNPGSTDTQYF
.	TRBV19	TRBJ1-2	.	TGTGCCAGTAGTATCACCGGACAAGATGGCTACACCTTC	CASSITGQDGYTF
TRBD2	TRBV10-3	TRBJ2-1	once	TGTGCCATCAGTGAGTCGATGGCGGGGGTATACAATGAGCAGTTCTTC	CAISESMAGVYNEQFF
.	TRBV9	TRBJ1-4	.	TGTGCCAGCAGCGAAGGGAGCCCCGGAAAACTGTTTTTT	CASSEGSPGKLFF
.	TRBV27	TRBJ1-4	.	TGTGCCAGCAGCCGGGGGGAAATAAATGAAAAACTGTTTTTT	CASSRGEINEKLFF
.	TRBV27	TRBJ1-4	.	TGTGCCAGCAGTTTATCGAGGGGACCGACTTCTAATGAAAAACTGTTTTTT	CASSLSRGPTSNEKLFF
.	TRBV4-3	TRBJ1-1	.	TGCGCCAGCAGCCAAGTAGAGTTTTCCTCTGAAGCTTTCTTT	CASSQVEFSSEAFF
.	TRBV6-6	TRBJ1-4	.	TGTGCCAGCAGTCTAAACGGACAGAATGAAAAACTGTTTTTT	CASSLNGQNEKLFF
.	TRBV18	TRBJ2-5	once	TGTGCCAGCTCACCGGACCAAGAGACCCAGTACTTC	CASSPDQETQYF
.	TRBV3-1/TRBV3-2	TRBJ2-1	.	TGTGCCAGCAGCCAAGACTGGGCAAGAGAGCAGTTCTTC	CASSQDWAREQFF
.	TRBV5-5	TRBJ1-5	.	TGTGCCAGCAGCTTGACAGCAACCGCATTTTATAGCAATCAGCCCCAGCATTTT	CASSLTATAFYSNQPQHF
.	TRBV18	TRBJ1-2	.	TGTGCCAGCTCACCTGACTCCAACTATGGCTACACCTTC	CASSPDSNYGYTF
.	TRBV5-1	TRBJ1-1	few	TGCGCCAGCAGCTCGGACAGCGGTTGGAACACTGAAGCTTTCTTT	CASSSDSGWNTEAFF
.	TRBV20-1	TRBJ2-1	once	TGCAGTGCCCCGAGCTACAATGAGCAGTTCTTC	CSAPSYNEQFF
TRBD1	TRBV5-1	TRBJ2-7	.	TGCGCCAGCAGCCCCACCCAGGGACAGTCCTCGGGCGAGCAGTACTTC	CASSPTQGQSSGEQYF
.	TRBV9	TRBJ1-4	.	TGTGCCAGCAGCGTAGGAGCGAATAATGAAAAACTGTTTTTT	CASSVGANNEKLFF
.	TRBV9	TRBJ2-1	medium-sized	TGTGCCAGCAGCGTAGGGCGGCGGGAGCAGTTCTTC	CASSVGRREQFF
TRBD1	TRBV5-1	TRBJ1-5	.	TGCGCCAGCAGCCCCGGGACAGGAGAGAACCAGCCCCAGCATTTT	CASSPGTGENQPQHF
.	TRBV4-3	TRBJ1-2	once	TGCGCCAGCAGCCAGGACGTGGGGGGAAACTATGGCTACACCTTC	CASSQDVGGNYGYTF
.	TRBV5-4	TRBJ2-2	once	TGTGCCAGCAGCTTGGCAGCAGGGAACACCGGGGAGCTGTTTTTT	CASSLAAGNTGELFF
.	TRBV19	TRBJ2-5	few	TGTGCCAGTAGTATGAGCCCTCGTGAGACCCAGTACTTC	CASSMSPRETQYF
.	TRBV2	TRBJ1-2	.	TGTGCCAGCAGTGGGGAGGGTCTCGGCGGCTACACCTTC	CASSGEGLGGYTF
.	TRBV6-2/TRBV6-3	TRBJ1-1	.	TGTGCCAGCAGTTACCGTGCGGGAAACACTGAAGCTTTCTTT	CASSYRAGNTEAFF
TRBD2	TRBV4-3	TRBJ2-2	.	TGCGCCAGCAGCCCATCTAGCGGCGGGGAGCTGTTTTTT	CASSPSSGGELFF
TRBD1	TRBV18	TRBJ2-7	once	TGTGCCAGCTCCGGGACAGGGCAACACGAGCAGTACTTC	CASSGTGQHEQYF
.	TRBV27	TRBJ1-5	once	TGTGCCAGCAGTCCCGGGACGGGAAATCAGCCCCAGCATTTT	CASSPGTGNQPQHF
TRBD2	TRBV19	TRBJ2-5	.	TGTGCCAGTAGTATAGGGACTAGCGGGGCGAGTGAGACCCAGTACTTC	CASSIGTSGASETQYF
.	TRBV6-2/TRBV6-3	TRBJ1-1	.	TGTGCCAGCAGTTACCAACAGGGTACGATGAGCACTGAAGCTTTCTTT	CASSYQQGTMSTEAFF
.	TRBV15	TRBJ1-3	few	TGTGCCACCAGCAGAGATCTGGGGGAAAGTGGAAACACCATATATTTT	CATSRDLGESGNTIYF
.	TRBV4-3	TRBJ1-2	.	TGCGCCAGCAGCCAGACAGTTAACTATGGCTACACCTTC	CASSQTVNYGYTF
TRBD1	TRBV18	TRBJ1-1	.	TGTGCCAGCTCACCACCAACAGGGGGAACTGAAGCTTTCTTT	CASSPPTGGTEAFF
.	TRBV6-5	TRBJ1-5	.	TGTGCCAGCAAACCAGGGGCTAGCAATCAGCCCCAGCATTTT	CASKPGASNQPQHF
.	TRBV19	TRBJ1-2	.	TGTGCCAGTAGCAAAACTTGGGGTCTTGGCTACACCTTC	CASSKTWGLGYTF